This entry concerns a single T cell receptor beta chain. Its antigen is not identified. The data were taken from a study of cytomegalovirus exposure and HLA in healthy donors. Researchers ran the PCR with 60 Vbeta and 13 Jbeta primers. Sequencing was performed with immunoSEQ multiplex PCR; in TCRdb, only in-frame clones are kept and a portion is missing. Of roughly 160,000 clones in the sample, 84% are singletons; the top ten hold around 0.37%. The study's findings and limits: For most subjects, TCR beta sequences were reported to predict HLA-A and HLA-B alleles with accuracy.

This TCR was sampled from a boy between 2 and 15 years old in good health and CMV-seronegative. Sequencing used PBMCs.

The CDR3 sequence: CAIAPLAGGDNEQFF. As DNA, the CDR3 is TGTGCCATCGCGCCCCTAGCGGGAGGAGACAATGAGCAGTTCTTC. The chain has TRBV10-3 and TRBJ2-1, with TRBD2 identical over 11 bases. This CDR3 is 15 amino acids long. With V trimmed by 8 bases and J by 5 bases, 8 bases remained unmatched. The germline V gene has CDR1 ENHRY and CDR2 SYGVKD.